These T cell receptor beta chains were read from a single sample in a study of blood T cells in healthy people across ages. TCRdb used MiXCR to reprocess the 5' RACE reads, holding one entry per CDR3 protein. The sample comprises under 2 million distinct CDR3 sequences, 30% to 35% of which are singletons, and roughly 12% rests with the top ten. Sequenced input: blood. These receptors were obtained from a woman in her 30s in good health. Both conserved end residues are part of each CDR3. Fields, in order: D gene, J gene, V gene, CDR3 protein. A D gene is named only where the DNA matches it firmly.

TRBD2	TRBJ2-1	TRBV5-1	CASSLLAGLYNEQFF
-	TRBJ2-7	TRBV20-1	CSAPTTGSRSYEQYF
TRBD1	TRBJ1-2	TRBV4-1	CASSQDQQGAGGYTF
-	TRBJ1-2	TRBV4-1	CASSHYSRGYTF
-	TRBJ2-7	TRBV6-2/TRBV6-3	CASSPERLYEQYF
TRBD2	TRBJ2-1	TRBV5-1	CASSSPGTSGSSYNEQFF
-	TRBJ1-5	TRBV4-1	CASSPGRLGVYQPQHF
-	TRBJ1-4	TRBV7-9	CASRPPEAGGKLFF
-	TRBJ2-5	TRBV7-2	CASKKTGTPSQETQYF
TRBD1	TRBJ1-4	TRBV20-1	CSATLDRVNEKLFF
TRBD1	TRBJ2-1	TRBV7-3	CASSLVGQGNEQFF
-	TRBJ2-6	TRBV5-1	CASGLAAVSSGANVLTF
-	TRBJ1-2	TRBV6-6	CASSFLPGFYTF
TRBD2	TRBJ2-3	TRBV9	CASSAGGTDTQYF
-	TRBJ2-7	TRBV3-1	CASRSHGSSYEQYF
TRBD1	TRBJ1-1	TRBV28	CASNRDRRTNTEAFF
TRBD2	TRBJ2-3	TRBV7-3	CASSFGTGGGATSTDTQYF
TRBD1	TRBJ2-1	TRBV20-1	CSAESTGGNEQFF
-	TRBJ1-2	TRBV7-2	CASSQPGAGVITF
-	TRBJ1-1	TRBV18	CASSPIQDMNTEAFF
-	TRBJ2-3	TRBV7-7	CASSLVVPSVKLDTQYF
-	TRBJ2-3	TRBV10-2	CASSESGEAQYF
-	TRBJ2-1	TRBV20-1	CSASPRGPSYNEQFF
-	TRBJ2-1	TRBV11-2	CASSPPPAGQVEQFF